This TCR beta chain was recovered during a study of T cell responses to AZD1222 COVID-19 vaccine. At the level of the study: Second-dose intervals of approximately 4 or approximately 12 weeks were pooled.

Libraries were prepared by immunoSEQ multiplex PCR; TCRdb keeps only in-frame clonotypes and omits some of them. This table has 100,000 to 150,000 clones, over 85% appearing once. This clone was found once. Its specificity is not known. The CDR3 spans 14 residues. CDR1 LGHDT and CDR2 YNNKEL come from the germline V gene (reference sequence). Trimming took off 5 bases at V and 5 bases at J, with 15 bases between the two ends. Study-level findings and limits: Only a handful of people who got AZD1222 tested seropositive at baseline. Females made up more of the donors, who were largely white British, and clonal diversity may have come out too low.

V usage is TRBV3-1 (or the pseudogene TRBV3-2) and J usage is TRBJ1-1, with a weak D call TRBD1 (6 bases). The specimen comprised peripheral blood, sampled on day 0 of AZD1222 vaccination. The receptor was isolated from an adult in good health. The CDR3 loop reads CASSRDRGGTEAFF. The CDR3 bases are TGTGCCAGCAGCAGAGACAGAGGGGGGACTGAAGCTTTCTTT.